This TCR beta chain came from a study of CD8 T cells in ankylosing spondylitis. TCRdb reprocessed the 5' RACE reads with MiXCR, giving one entry per CDR3 protein. The sample includes a few hundred thousand distinct CDR3 sequences, around 11% of them seen just once. This clonotype was seen only a few times. Its antigen is not known. The V gene lost 1 base and the J gene lost 6 bases, with 15 bases spanning the gap. Germline V gene lookup returns CDR1 SGHAT and CDR2 FQNNGV. CDR3 length: 15 amino acids. Whole-study results and caveats: Matched synovial fluid from ankylosing spondylitis patients was reported to be enriched for disease-linked clones. CD8+ disease-linked clones were present at relatively low frequencies in blood.

The TCR originated in a male donor with ankylosing spondylitis or in good health (not recorded which). The J gene is TRBJ1-1, the V gene TRBV11-2, with a tentative D call TRBD1 (5 bases). What was sequenced was blood, either unsorted or a sorted T cell fraction (not recorded which). CDR3 nucleotides: TGTGCCAGCAGCTTAGTGCCCGGGGCTTTAGCTGAAGCTTTCTTT. It codes for CASSLVPGALAEAFF.